Each of the 21 T cell receptor beta chains below was sequenced from the same sample in a study of blood T cells in healthy people across ages. The use of a sample-barcoded 5' primer and a J-beta primer mix characterized a second PCR of roughly 6 to 12 cycles. TCRdb reanalysed the 5' RACE reads using MiXCR and keeps one entry per CDR3 protein. The sample holds some 790,000 distinct CDR3 sequences, about 30% seen once. Sequenced: blood. The source is a woman older than 75 in good health.

The rearrangement links TRBV11-2 to TRBJ1-2; D unclear. Germline CDR1 and CDR2: SGHAT and FQNNGV. This CDR3 contains 15 residues. Trimming cost V 3 bases and J 0 bases, with 11 bases left between them. CDR3 in amino acids: CASSFRQDANYGYTF. For the CDR3, the DNA is TGTGCCAGCAGCTTTAGGCAGGACGCTAACTATGGCTACACCTTC.

This clonotype was counted many times. This chain uses TRBV5-1 with TRBJ2-3; D is undetermined. This CDR3 is built from 11 residues. The V gene's germline CDR1 is SGHRS and CDR2 YFSETQ. Trimming shortened V by 3 bases and J by 6 bases, and 5 bases separated the two germline ends. Here the CDR3 reads CASSYGDTQYF. CDR3 nucleotides: TGCGCCAGCAGCTACGGCGATACGCAGTATTTT.

This clonotype was recorded at least ten times. The chain links TRBV6-2 or TRBV6-3 to TRBJ2-1; the D gene could be TRBD1 or TRBD2 (5 bases each). The CDR3 extends over 16 amino acids. Trimming shortened V by 5 bases and J by 4 bases, and 18 bases separated the two germline ends. CDR1 and CDR2 (germline): MNHEY, SVGEGT. In DNA, the CDR3 is TGTGCCAGCAGTACCGCCGAGGCGAGGGGTTACAATGAGCAGTTCTTC. Encoded protein: CASSTAEARGYNEQFF.

There are many counts of this clonotype. The chain employs TRBV10-3 and TRBJ2-3; tentatively, D is TRBD1 or TRBD2 (7 bases each). Trimming left V 11 bases short and J 2 bases short, with 14 bases between. This CDR3 contains 13 residues. The germline CDR1 and CDR2 sequences are ENHRY and SYGVKD. CDR3 in amino acids: CACRGGPTDTQYF. The CDR3 DNA reads TGTGCCTGCAGGGGGGGACCCACAGATACGCAGTATTTT.

With respect to this clonotype: A much larger clone sits a single nucleotide away, making a read error possible. The V and J genes are TRBV6-5 and TRBJ2-3, with a possible D match to TRBD2 (6 bases). The CDR3 is made up of 12 amino acids. Germline lookup yields CDR1 MNHEY and CDR2 SVGAGI. The CDR3 reads CTSSTFGGTQYF. The CDR3 DNA sequence: TGTACCAGCAGTACCTTCGGAGGGACGCAGTATTTT.

This clonotype was seen ten or more times. The chain is built from TRBV20-1 and TRBJ1-2; D perhaps matches TRBD1 (6 bases). Trimming pared 5 bases from V and 6 bases from J, leaving 16 bases between. The CDR3 is 13 amino acids. From germline, CDR1 is DFQATT and CDR2 SNEGSKA (reference sequence). The CDR3 spells CSAGDTSNDGYTF. The CDR3 nucleotides are TGCAGTGCTGGGGACACCTCGAACGATGGCTACACCTTC.

The rearrangement uses TRBV14 and TRBJ1-4; 8 nucleotides align to TRBD1. Germline CDR1 SGHDN, CDR2 FVKESK. CDR3 length: 12 amino acids. V lost 8 bases and J lost 7; bases outside the gene matches: 3. CDR3 sequence reads: CASGRGPEKLFF. The CDR3 DNA reads TGTGCCAGCGGCAGGGGGCCTGAAAAACTGTTTTTT.

A few counts support this clonotype. The rearrangement uses TRBV18 and TRBJ2-7; 11 nucleotides line up with TRBD1. Germline CDR1 KGHSH, CDR2 LQKENI. This CDR3 is built from 16 residues. V lost 2 bases and J lost 5; bases outside the gene matches: 8. The DNA for the CDR3 is TGTGCCAGCTCACCAAGAATAGGGGACAGGGGGAACGAGCAGTACTTC. This codes for CASSPRIGDRGNEQYF.

This clonotype was seen ten or more times. The rearrangement uses TRBV5-1 and TRBJ2-5, with a tentative D call TRBD1 (6 bases). Germline-derived CDR1 and CDR2 are SGHRS and YFSETQ. CDR3 size: 14 residues. The germline V and J ends were trimmed by 1 base and 3 bases, with 10 bases remaining between them. The CDR3 spells CASSLSGDKETQYF. DNA for the CDR3: TGCGCCAGCAGCTTGTCAGGGGATAAAGAGACCCAGTACTTC.

This clonotype was seen only a few times. J is TRBJ2-5 and V is TRBV20-1, with D perhaps assigned TRBD1 or TRBD2 (5 bases each). The J call may be wrong; the DNA end is better matched by TRBJ2-7. Germline CDR1 is DFQATT and CDR2 is SNEGSKA (reference sequence). CDR3 length: 15 amino acids. The CDR3 DNA follows: TGCAGTGCTACCAGTACGGGACGGGGCATCTACGAGCAGTACTTC. Protein sequence: CSATSTGRGIYEQYF.

As to this clonotype: Germline is not matched at one junction end, which may reflect a read error. The chain recombines TRBV5-1 with TRBJ2-1; TRBD2 matches 11 bases. The CDR3 extends over 15 amino acids. From germline, CDR1 is SGHRS and CDR2 YFSETQ. CDR3 DNA sequence: TGCACCAGCAGCCTTAGCGGGGGGGGTTACAATGAGCAGTTCTTC. It is translated as CTSSLSGGGYNEQFF.

This clonotype showed up many times. The chain uses TRBV12-3 or TRBV12-4 and TRBJ2-5; weak D call: TRBD2 (5 bases). This CDR3 contains 12 residues. Trimming cost V 7 bases and J 5 bases, with 11 bases left between them. CDR3 DNA sequence: TGTGCCAGCAACGCGGGTCGGGAGACCCAGTACTTC. Protein sequence: CASNAGRETQYF.

Concerning this clonotype: It may be a read error: a sequence one base away is much more abundant. This rearrangement joins TRBV6-6 to TRBJ2-4; 11 positions match TRBD1. The end of the DNA fits TRBJ2-5 better, so the J call may be wrong. The CDR3 loop spans 15 amino acids. Germline-derived CDR1 and CDR2 are MNHNY and SVGAGI (reference sequence). In nucleotides, the CDR3 is TGTGCCAGCACCGACGGACAGGGGGCTGGAGAGACCCAGTACTTC. Translated, it gives CASTDGQGAGETQYF.

A word on this clonotype: Given a much more abundant clone one base away, this may be a read error. This chain links TRBV20-1 with TRBJ2-3; maybe TRBD2 (6 bases). This CDR3 is built from 15 residues. Trimming pared 3 bases from V and 4 bases from J, leaving 17 bases between. Germline V gene sequence: CDR1 DFQATT, CDR2 SNEGSKA (reference sequence). CDR3 residues: CSARVAEGRADTQYF. CDR3 DNA sequence: TGCAGTGCTAGGGTAGCGGAGGGGAGAGCAGATACGCAGTATTTT.

This clonotype has a count of ten or more. CDR3 sequence reads: CAWSVLLSGANVLTF. The CDR3 coding sequence is TGTGCCTGGAGTGTACTTCTCTCTGGGGCCAACGTCCTGACTTTC. The rearrangement uses TRBV30 and TRBJ2-6; D is uncertain. Germline lookup yields CDR1 GTSNPN and CDR2 SVGIG (reference sequence). V dropped 0 bases and J dropped 0 bases, with 6 bases sitting between them. The CDR3 totals 15 residues. Full variable domain (remainder filled in from reference TRBV30 and TRBJ2-6): SQTIHQWPATLVQPVGSPLSLECTVEGTSNPNLYWYRQAAGRGLQLLFYSVGIGQISSEVPQNLSASRPQDRQFILSSKKLLLSDSGFYLCAWSVLLSGANVLTFGAGSRLTVL.

This clonotype was counted many times. The genes are TRBV7-2 and TRBJ2-1; TRBD1 or TRBD2 may be the D gene (6 bases each). Germline V CDR1 and CDR2: SGHTA, FQGNSA. Deletions cut 1 base from V and 8 bases from J, with 15 bases between. This CDR3 contains 15 residues. CDR3 in amino acids: CASSLDMTGGDEQFF. The CDR3 coding sequence is TGTGCCAGCAGCTTAGATATGACAGGAGGGGATGAGCAGTTCTTC.

The chain recombines TRBV5-5 with TRBJ2-5, with 10 positions matching TRBD1. This CDR3 comprises 15 residues. V trimming: 4 bases; J trimming: 5 bases; junction bases outside the gene matches: 8. Germline assignment: CDR1 SGHKS and CDR2 YYEKEE (reference sequence). The CDR3 region is CASSTGQGPGETQYF. DNA for the CDR3: TGTGCCAGCAGCACGGGACAGGGGCCAGGGGAGACCCAGTACTTC.

J is TRBJ1-2 and V is TRBV12-3 or TRBV12-4; tentatively, D is TRBD1 (5 bases). This CDR3 comprises 15 residues. V was trimmed by 3 bases and J by 0 bases, leaving 11 bases between them. This chain's CDR3 is CASSLGQPSNYGYTF. The CDR3 DNA follows: TGTGCCAGCAGTTTGGGGCAGCCCTCTAACTATGGCTACACCTTC.

Concerning this clonotype: A much larger clonotype is one base distant, so this may be a read error. The DNA of the CDR3 is TGTGCCAGCAGTTTCCCCGACCGACTAGTCAATGAGCAGTACTTC. Its protein is CASSFPDRLVNEQYF. The chain has TRBV6-2 or TRBV6-3 and TRBJ2-5; weak D call: TRBD2 (6 bases). Germline V gene data show CDR1 as MNHEY and CDR2 as SVGEGT. V dropped 4 bases and J dropped 11 bases, with 23 bases sitting between them. The CDR3 runs to 15 residues.

This clonotype was counted many times. The gene calls are TRBV7-2 and TRBJ2-3; TRBD2 matches at 11 bases. Per the germline V gene, CDR1 is SGHTA and CDR2 is FQGNSA. Losses at the gene ends were 7 bases for V and 7 bases for J; bases not matched to a gene: 10. The CDR3 runs to 15 residues. CDR3 in amino acids: CASIPGTSGRNTQYF. The CDR3 coding sequence is TGTGCCAGCATTCCCGGGACTAGCGGAAGAAATACGCAGTATTTT. Complete variable domain (other parts from reference TRBV7-2 and TRBJ2-3): GAGVSQSPSNKVTEKGKDVELRCDPISGHTALYWYRQSLGQGLEFLIYFQGNSAPDKSGLPSDRFSAERTGGSVSTLTIQRTQQEDSAVYLCASIPGTSGRNTQYFGPGTRLTVL.

This clonotype has ten or more counts. This chain links TRBV4-3 with TRBJ1-1; D uncertain. Per the germline V gene, CDR1 is LGHNA and CDR2 is YSLEER. The CDR3 sequence is 13 residues long. V dropped 5 bases and J dropped 3 bases, with 10 bases sitting between them. The CDR3 here is CASSAGKDTEAFF. CDR3 nucleotides: TGCGCCAGCAGCGCAGGAAAGGACACTGAAGCTTTCTTT.